This T cell receptor beta chain was identified during a study of cytomegalovirus exposure and HLA in healthy donors. Study background: Ancestry clustering placed more than 65% of around 400 genotyped donors in the Caucasian-associated cluster. Study-wide findings and caveats: In a later analysis, V- and J-gene trimming of beta chains associated with a DCLRE1C missense variant, replicated independently.

Healthy bone marrow donors made up the donors. The PCR was carried out with 60 Vbeta primers and 13 Jbeta primers. The assay was immunoSEQ multiplex PCR, and TCRdb's table has in-frame clones only and misses some. The table includes about 150,000 clones, 80% detected once. CDR3 length equals 12 residues. The germline V gene encodes CDR1 SEHNR and CDR2 FQNEAQ (reference sequence). Turning to this clone: Its antigen is unidentified. One end of the junction varies from germline; a read error may be responsible.

Sequencing used PBMCs. This TCR was sampled from a woman in her thirties or forties in good health and CMV-seronegative. The chain couples TRBV7-9 to TRBJ2-3; D ambiguous. The CDR3 region has the DNA TGTGCCAGCAGCTACTCCACAGATACGCGGTATTTT. This encodes CASSYSTDTRYF.